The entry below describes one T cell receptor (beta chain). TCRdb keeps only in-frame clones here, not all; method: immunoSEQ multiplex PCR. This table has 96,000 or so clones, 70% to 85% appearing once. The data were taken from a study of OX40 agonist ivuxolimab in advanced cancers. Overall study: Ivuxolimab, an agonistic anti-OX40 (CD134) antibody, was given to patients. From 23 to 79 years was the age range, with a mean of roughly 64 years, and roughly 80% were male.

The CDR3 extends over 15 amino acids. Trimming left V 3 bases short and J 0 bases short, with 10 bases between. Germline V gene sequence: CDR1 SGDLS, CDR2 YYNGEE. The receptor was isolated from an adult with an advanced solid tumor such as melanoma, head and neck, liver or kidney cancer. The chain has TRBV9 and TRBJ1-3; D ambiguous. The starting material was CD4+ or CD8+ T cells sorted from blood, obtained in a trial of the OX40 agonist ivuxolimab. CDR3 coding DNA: TGTGCCAGCAGCGACCGGAGGAACTCTGGAAACACCATATATTTT. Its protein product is CASSDRRNSGNTIYF.